The clone carrying this T cell receptor beta chain appeared a single time. Profiling relied on immunoSEQ multiplex PCR, and the TCRdb table lists in-frame clones only, not all of them. The repertoire consists of around 160,000 clones, with approximately 80% occurring once and the leading ten covering approximately 40%. The data belong to a study of blood T cell repertoires in COVID-19. V gave up 7 bases and J gave up 0 bases, with 12 bases separating them. Germline values: CDR1 MNHEY, CDR2 SVGAGI. The CDR3 has 15 residues. The chain has TRBV6-5 and TRBJ1-4; D gene unclear. The specimen sequenced was peripheral blood. The origin of this receptor is a human donor in a cohort sampled during active COVID-19. For the CDR3, the DNA is TGTGCCAGCAAGGCCGAACTAGCAACTAATGAAAAACTGTTTTTT. Amino acid sequence: CASKAELATNEKLFF.